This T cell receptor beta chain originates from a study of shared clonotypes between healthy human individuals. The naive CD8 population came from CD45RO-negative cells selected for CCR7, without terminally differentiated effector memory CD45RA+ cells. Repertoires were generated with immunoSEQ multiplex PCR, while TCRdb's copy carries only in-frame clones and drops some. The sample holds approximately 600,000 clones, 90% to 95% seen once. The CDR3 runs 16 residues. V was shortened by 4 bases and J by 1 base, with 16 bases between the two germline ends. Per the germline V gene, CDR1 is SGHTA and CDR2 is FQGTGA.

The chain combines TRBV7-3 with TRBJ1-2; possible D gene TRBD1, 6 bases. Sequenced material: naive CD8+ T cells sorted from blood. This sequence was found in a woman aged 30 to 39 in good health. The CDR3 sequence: CASSSDQGLINYGYTF. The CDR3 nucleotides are TGTGCCAGCAGCTCCGACCAGGGGCTGATTAACTATGGCTACACCTTC. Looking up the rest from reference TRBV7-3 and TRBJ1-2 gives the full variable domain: GAGVSQTPSNKVTEKGKYVELRCDPISGHTALYWYRQSLGQGPEFLIYFQGTGAADDSGLPNDRFFAVRPEGSVSTLKIQRTERGDSAVYLCASSSDQGLINYGYTFGSGTRLTVV.